The text below deals with one T cell receptor beta chain. Its antigen is currently unknown. These data come from a study of Ad26.COV2.S vaccination and SARS-CoV-2 variants. The assay was immunoSEQ multiplex PCR, and TCRdb's table has in-frame clones only and misses some. The sample holds about 180,000 clones; approximately 90% are singletons and the top ten take 5% to 7%. Whole-study findings and limits: Substantial breadth in spike-specific CD8+ and CD4+ T cell responses was reportedly seen after vaccination. Vaccinees showed greater spike-specific TCR breadth than placebo recipients.

The CDR3 loop spans 15 amino acids. V dropped 4 bases and J dropped 8 bases, with 20 bases sitting between them. Germline V CDR1 and CDR2: MNHEY, SVGAGI. The sequencing used peripheral blood, collected after recovery from COVID-19. The chain recombines TRBV6-5 with TRBJ1-2; D is possibly TRBD1 (6 bases). This clonotype originated in a human donor who had recovered from COVID-19. The CDR3 loop is CASSSIGGDIRGYTF. The CDR3 nucleotides are TGTGCCAGCAGTTCCATAGGGGGGGATATCAGAGGCTACACCTTC.